The 32 T cell receptor beta chains below were found in one sample sequenced in a study of cytomegalovirus exposure and HLA in healthy donors. With 60 Vbeta and 13 Jbeta primers, the PCR was carried out. Sequencing used immunoSEQ multiplex PCR; TCRdb keeps in-frame clones, though not all of them. The data contain approximately 130,000 clones, about 8.6% of them singletons. Sequencing was performed on PBMCs. These receptors all come from a middle-aged woman in good health and CMV-seropositive.

This clone was counted between two and nine times. V usage is TRBV5-1 and J usage is TRBJ2-1, with D maybe TRBD2 (6 bases). Germline V gene lookup returns CDR1 SGHRS and CDR2 YFSETQ. The CDR3 has 14 amino acids. V shed 7 bases and J shed 5 bases, with 16 bases lying between them. CDR3 residues: CASGGERYDNEQFF. Written as DNA, the CDR3 is TGCGCCAGCGGCGGGGAGAGGTATGACAATGAGCAGTTCTTC.

This clone has more than one count but fewer than ten. The chain recombines TRBV6-1 with TRBJ2-5, with D uncertain. Germline V gives CDR1 MNHNS, CDR2 SASEGT. Between the trimmed V and J ends, which lost 2 bases and 5 bases, there was a span of 12 bases. The CDR3 has 14 residues. For the CDR3, the DNA is TGTGCCAGCAGTGAATATGGCTTGCGGGAGACCCAGTACTTC. Translated, it gives CASSEYGLRETQYF.

V is TRBV6-4 and J is TRBJ2-5; 7 nucleotides align to TRBD1. Germline assignment: CDR1 MRHNA and CDR2 SNTAGT. The CDR3 has 14 amino acids. V gave up 6 bases and J gave up 5 bases; unmatched junction bases: 9. CDR3 nucleotides: TGTGCCAGCAGCGAACAGGGGTTCGGGGAGACCCAGTACTTC. This sequence encodes CASSEQGFGETQYF.

The chain has TRBV18 and TRBJ1-2, with 11 bases that match TRBD1. The CDR3 runs to 18 residues. V shed 3 bases and J 3 bases; nucleotides not matched to a gene: 12. Germline V CDR1 and CDR2: KGHSH, LQKENI. CDR3 nucleotide sequence: TGTGCCAGCTCACCCTTAGGACAGGGGGCGTTAATAGACTATGGCTACACCTTC. Its translation: CASSPLGQGALIDYGYTF.

In regard to this clone: This CDR3 is also generated by other DNA sequences in the sample. V gene TRBV19 combines with J gene TRBJ1-6, with D perhaps matching TRBD1 (6 bases). Germline V gene sequence: CDR1 LNHDA, CDR2 SQIVND (reference sequence). The CDR3 contains 15 residues. V was pared by 6 bases and J by 7 bases, with 16 bases between. The CDR3 DNA reads as TGTGCCAGTAGGCGACAAAGGGACACGAATTCACCCCTCCACTTT. Its protein product is CASRRQRDTNSPLHF.

The chain is built from TRBV9 and TRBJ2-5, with D possibly being TRBD1 (5 bases). The length of the CDR3 is 16 residues. Germline V lookup: CDR1 SGDLS, CDR2 YYNGEE. V lost 0 bases and J lost 5, with 17 bases in between. For the CDR3, the DNA is TGTGCCAGCAGCGTAGAAATACGCGCCTCAGGGGAGACCCAGTACTTC. It translates to CASSVEIRASGETQYF.

The genes are TRBV5-1 and TRBJ2-1, with D perhaps matching TRBD1 (6 bases). Trimming shortened V by 7 bases and J by 0 bases, and 14 bases separated the two germline ends. The germline V gene has CDR1 SGHRS and CDR2 YFSETQ. The CDR3 sequence is 15 residues long. For the CDR3, the DNA is TGCGCCAGCGGAATGGGGGCGGTCTCCTACAATGAGCAGTTCTTC. Amino acids: CASGMGAVSYNEQFF.

The chain combines TRBV7-2 with TRBJ1-3; maybe TRBD1 (6 bases). This CDR3 has 15 amino acids. CDR1 is SGHTA, CDR2 FQGNSA, per germline. The germline V and J ends were trimmed by 7 bases and 2 bases, with 15 bases remaining between them. CDR3: CASTLQGFPGNTIYF. The CDR3 nucleotides are TGTGCCAGCACCCTACAGGGTTTTCCTGGAAACACCATATATTTT. Complete variable domain (other parts from reference TRBV7-2 and TRBJ1-3): GAGVSQSPSNKVTEKGKDVELRCDPISGHTALYWYRQSLGQGLEFLIYFQGNSAPDKSGLPSDRFSAERTGGSVSTLTIQRTQQEDSAVYLCASTLQGFPGNTIYFGEGSWLTVV.

On this clone: The same CDR3 can be traced to other DNA sequences in this sample. This sequence joins TRBV5-1 and TRBJ1-1; a possible D gene is TRBD1 (5 bases). V lost 0 bases to trimming and J lost 4 bases, with 10 bases between them. The germline V gene encodes CDR1 SGHRS and CDR2 YFSETQ. The CDR3 has 14 amino acids. CDR3 amino acids: CASSLEYGGTEAFF. In DNA form, the CDR3 reads TGCGCCAGCAGCTTGGAATACGGGGGCACTGAAGCTTTCTTT.

There are a few counts of this clone. V usage is TRBV6-1 and J usage is TRBJ1-2; 12 bases agree with TRBD1. The V gene end was trimmed by 2 bases and the J gene end by 3 bases; junction bases not matched to a gene: 7. The germline V gene has CDR1 MNHNS and CDR2 SASEGT. The CDR3 is 17 residues long. CDR3 in amino acids: CASSELGQGAGDYGYTF. The CDR3 bases are TGTGCCAGCAGTGAATTGGGACAGGGGGCCGGAGACTATGGCTACACCTTC.

This clone was seen more than once but under ten times. This sequence joins TRBV5-6 and TRBJ2-6, with D hard to call. This CDR3 has 15 residues. Per the germline V gene, CDR1 is SGHDT and CDR2 is YYEEEE. V was pared by 4 bases and J by 2 bases, with 10 bases between. CDR3 sequence: CASSLENPGANVLTF. CDR3 sequence (DNA): TGTGCCAGCAGCCTCGAGAACCCTGGGGCCAACGTCCTGACTTTC.

V gene TRBV28 combines with J gene TRBJ2-7, with D possibly matching TRBD1 (6 bases). Trimming removed 6 bases at V and 9 bases at J, with 18 bases between. Germline V gene lookup returns CDR1 MDHEN and CDR2 SYDVKM. This CDR3 region has 13 residues. The CDR3 protein is CASSLGDTKVQYF. CDR3 nucleotide sequence: TGTGCCAGCAGCCTAGGGGACACTAAGGTGCAGTACTTC.

The chain recombines TRBV25-1 with TRBJ1-4, with no clear D. Trimming pared 3 bases from V and 1 base from J, leaving 9 bases between. The germline V gene encodes CDR1 MGHDK and CDR2 SYGVNS. The CDR3 length is 15 residues. CDR3 coding DNA: TGTGCCAGCAGTGACTGGGCGGGAACTAATGAAAAACTGTTTTTT. Translated: CASSDWAGTNEKLFF.

In its sample, this clone was seen a few times. This chain joins TRBV2 and TRBJ2-1, with D uncertain. Germline lookup yields CDR1 SNHLY and CDR2 FYNNEI. This CDR3 spans 16 amino acids. V was shortened by 1 base and J by 3 bases, with 13 bases between the two germline ends. The CDR3 sequence is CASSEGPETFYNEQFF. DNA of the CDR3: TGTGCCAGCAGTGAAGGCCCAGAGACATTCTACAATGAGCAGTTCTTC.

V usage is TRBV7-3 and J usage is TRBJ2-3; maybe TRBD2 (7 bases). Germline loops: CDR1 SGHTA, CDR2 FQGTGA. Trimming took 2 bases from V and 4 from J, leaving 10 bases between them. The CDR3 is 14 amino acids. DNA of the CDR3: TGTGCCAGCAGCTTATTAGGGGGGGCAGATACGCAGTATTTT. Its protein product is CASSLLGGADTQYF. Variable domain in full (rest from reference TRBV7-3 and TRBJ2-3): GAGVSQTPSNKVTEKGKYVELRCDPISGHTALYWYRQSLGQGPEFLIYFQGTGAADDSGLPNDRFFAVRPEGSVSTLKIQRTERGDSAVYLCASSLLGGADTQYFGPGTRLTVL.

This clone has more than one count but fewer than ten. The chain is built from TRBV28 and TRBJ1-1; 7 nucleotides match TRBD1. J gave up 5 bases and V 6 bases, and 12 bases lay outside the gene matches. The CDR3 totals 15 residues. CDR1 and CDR2 (germline): MDHEN, SYDVKM. The CDR3 DNA sequence: TGTGCCAGCAGCCAGGGTTATACAGGGGAGACTGAAGCTTTCTTT. It yields the protein CASSQGYTGETEAFF.

This clone has just a few counts. The V call is TRBV6-1, the J call TRBJ2-7, with unresolved D. Trimming took off 7 bases at V and 2 bases at J, with 6 bases between the two ends. This CDR3 region has 11 residues. The germline gives CDR1 MNHNS, CDR2 SASEGT. The CDR3 is CASNYAYEQYF. Here the CDR3 DNA reads TGTGCCAGCAACTACGCCTACGAGCAGTACTTC.

This clone was detected only a few times. The chain has TRBV11-2 and TRBJ1-2; a possible D gene is TRBD1 (6 bases). The CDR3 has 14 amino acids. In germline, CDR1 is SGHAT, CDR2 FQNNGV. Trimming took off 5 bases at V and 5 bases at J, with 15 bases between the two ends. The CDR3 loop reads CASSVARGNYGYTF. The CDR3 DNA reads as TGTGCCAGCAGCGTAGCGAGGGGGAATTATGGCTACACCTTC.

The rearrangement joins TRBV5-1 to TRBJ2-7; no firm D call. In germline, CDR1 is SGHRS, CDR2 YFSETQ. The CDR3 covers 11 residues. Trimming cost V 4 bases and J 0 bases, with 2 bases left between them. In DNA form, the CDR3 reads TGCGCCAGCAGCCACTCCTACGAGCAGTACTTC. It encodes CASSHSYEQYF.

This clone was seen more than once but under ten times. V and J are TRBV11-2 and TRBJ2-3; weak D call: TRBD1 (6 bases). V was trimmed by 6 bases and J by 0 bases, leaving 13 bases between them. Germline-derived CDR1 and CDR2 are SGHAT and FQNNGV. The CDR3 is 15 residues long. CDR3 region: CASSPLGQSTDTQYF. In nucleotides, the CDR3 is TGTGCCAGCAGTCCCCTTGGACAGAGCACAGATACGCAGTATTTT.

The chain joins TRBV6-1 to TRBJ1-1; tentatively, D is TRBD1 (5 bases). Germline V gives CDR1 MNHNS, CDR2 SASEGT. V was cut by 2 bases and J by 4 bases, with 8 bases left in between. There are 13 residues in the CDR3. The CDR3 nucleotides are TGTGCCAGCAGTGAATACAGGTCCACTGAAGCTTTCTTT. Its protein is CASSEYRSTEAFF.

This clone was counted a few times. This sequence joins TRBV29-1 and TRBJ1-1, with D possibly TRBD1 on 6 matching bases. The CDR3 has 12 residues. Trimming removed 7 bases at V and 5 bases at J, with 14 bases between. Germline CDR1 reads SQVTM; CDR2 reads ANQGSEA. The CDR3 DNA is TGCAGCGGGGTGTCAGGGGTGACTGAAGCTTTCTTT. It specifies CSGVSGVTEAFF. Drawing the rest from reference TRBV29-1 and TRBJ1-1, the complete variable domain is SAVISQKPSRDICQRGTSLTIQCQVDSQVTMMFWYRQQPGQSLTLIATANQGSEATYESGFVIDKFPISRPNLTFSTLTVSNMSPEDSSIYLCSGVSGVTEAFFGQGTRLTVV.

This clone was detected only a few times. This chain joins TRBV7-9 and TRBJ2-2; D is uncertain. CDR3 length: 15 residues. Trimming shortened V by 3 bases and J by 2 bases, and 10 bases separated the two germline ends. Germline V gene sequence: CDR1 SEHNR, CDR2 FQNEAQ (reference sequence). The CDR3 DNA follows: TGTGCCAGCAGCTTGGAACAGATCAACACCGGGGAGCTGTTTTTT. It translates to CASSLEQINTGELFF. The full variable domain, rest sourced from reference TRBV7-9 and TRBJ2-2, is DTGVSQNPRHKITKRGQNVTFRCDPISEHNRLYWYRQTLGQGPEFLTYFQNEAQLEKSRLLSDRFSAERPKGSFSTLEIQRTEQGDSAMYLCASSLEQINTGELFFGEGSRLTVL.

Only a few counts were recorded for this clone. The J gene is TRBJ1-5, the V gene TRBV14; D unclear. The CDR3 is 14 residues long. Germline CDR1 SGHDN, CDR2 FVKESK. V shed 4 bases and J shed 1 base, with 8 bases lying between them. Here the CDR3 reads CASSLTPSNQPQHF. The CDR3 region has the DNA TGTGCCAGCAGCCTGACACCAAGCAATCAGCCCCAGCATTTT.

This clone was counted only a few times. V and J are TRBV20-1 and TRBJ1-1; D gene uncertain. This CDR3 is 11 amino acids long. Deletions cut 5 bases from V and 2 bases from J, with 6 bases between. Germline CDR1 and CDR2: DFQATT and SNEGSKA (reference sequence). In DNA, the CDR3 is TGCAGTGCTGAGGGTAACACTGAAGCTTTCTTT. This encodes CSAEGNTEAFF.

The J gene is TRBJ2-2, the V gene TRBV30, with a possible D match to TRBD2 (5 bases). The V and J ends lost 4 bases and 7 bases respectively, with 10 bases between them. The germline V gene encodes CDR1 GTSNPN and CDR2 SVGIG (reference sequence). CDR3 length equals 12 residues. The CDR3 loop is CAWNKRVGELFF. DNA for the CDR3: TGTGCCTGGAACAAGAGGGTCGGGGAGCTGTTTTTT.

This clone showed up just a few times. V gene TRBV6-6 combines with J gene TRBJ1-2, with a possible D match to TRBD1 (5 bases). Germline V gives CDR1 MNHNY, CDR2 SVGAGI (reference sequence). CDR3 length: 13 amino acids. V lost 7 bases and J lost 2, with 11 bases in between. The DNA of the CDR3 is TGTGCCAGCACCTTGGACACGAACTATGGCTACACCTTC. Protein sequence: CASTLDTNYGYTF.

This clone was observed a few times. This chain links TRBV6-5 with TRBJ2-5; D unresolved. The J call is uncertain, as TRBJ2-7 better fits the DNA end. Germline V lookup: CDR1 MNHEY, CDR2 SVGAGI. This CDR3 region has 16 residues. In DNA, the CDR3 is TGTGCCAGCAGTTACCTAATCAGGCCCCTTCCAGCCGAGCAGTACTTC. Translated, it gives CASSYLIRPLPAEQYF.

The chain has TRBV7-9 and TRBJ1-6; 9 nucleotides match TRBD1. Losses at the gene ends were 7 bases for V and 7 bases for J; bases not matched to a gene: 8. Germline lookup yields CDR1 SEHNR and CDR2 FQNEAQ (reference sequence). This CDR3 region has 15 residues. The CDR3 DNA sequence: TGTGCCAGCACCACAAGGACAGGGGAAAATTCACCCCTCCACTTT. Its protein is CASTTRTGENSPLHF.

The table lists this clone with a few counts. The rearrangement links TRBV6-1 to TRBJ1-4, with 7 bases that match TRBD1. Germline V gives CDR1 MNHNS, CDR2 SASEGT. The CDR3 covers 15 residues. Trimming at V came to 6 bases and at J to 5 bases, leaving 9 bases not matched to a gene. The CDR3 DNA reads as TGTGCCAGCAGGAAATACAGGGGTTTGAATGAAAAACTGTTTTTT. It codes for CASRKYRGLNEKLFF.

This clone has a handful of counts. This chain uses TRBV7-9 with TRBJ2-7; maybe TRBD1 (5 bases). This CDR3 region has 15 residues. Germline V lookup: CDR1 SEHNR, CDR2 FQNEAQ (reference sequence). V lost 0 bases to trimming and J lost 4 bases, with 13 bases between them. The CDR3: CASSLAHFGAYEQYF. The CDR3 DNA reads TGTGCCAGCAGCTTAGCGCACTTTGGGGCTTACGAGCAGTACTTC.

This chain uses TRBV5-4 with TRBJ2-3, with 9 bases that match TRBD2. The V gene end was trimmed by 2 bases and the J gene end by 6 bases; junction bases not matched to a gene: 7. From germline, CDR1 is SGHNT and CDR2 YYREEE (reference sequence). The CDR3 length is 15 residues. The chain's CDR3 is CASSFKAGGSDTQYF. The CDR3 DNA reads as TGTGCCAGCAGCTTTAAAGCGGGGGGAAGCGATACGCAGTATTTT.